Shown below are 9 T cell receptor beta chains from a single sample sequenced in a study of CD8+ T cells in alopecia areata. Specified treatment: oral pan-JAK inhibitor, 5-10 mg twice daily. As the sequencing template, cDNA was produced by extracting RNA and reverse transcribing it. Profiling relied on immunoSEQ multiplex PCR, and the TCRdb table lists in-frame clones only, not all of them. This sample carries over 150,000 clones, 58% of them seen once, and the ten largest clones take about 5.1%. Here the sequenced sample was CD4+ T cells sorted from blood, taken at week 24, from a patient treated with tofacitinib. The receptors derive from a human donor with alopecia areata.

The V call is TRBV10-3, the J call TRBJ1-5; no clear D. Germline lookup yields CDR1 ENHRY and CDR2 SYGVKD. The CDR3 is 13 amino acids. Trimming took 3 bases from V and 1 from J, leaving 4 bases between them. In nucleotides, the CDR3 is TGTGCCATCAGTGAAAACAGCAATCAGCCCCAGCATTTT. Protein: CAISENSNQPQHF.

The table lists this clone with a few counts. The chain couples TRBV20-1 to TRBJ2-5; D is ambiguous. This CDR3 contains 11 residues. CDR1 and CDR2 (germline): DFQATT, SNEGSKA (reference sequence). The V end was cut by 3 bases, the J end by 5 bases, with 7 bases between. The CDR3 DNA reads TGCAGTGCTAGCCTATTGGAGACCCAGTACTTC. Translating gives CSASLLETQYF.

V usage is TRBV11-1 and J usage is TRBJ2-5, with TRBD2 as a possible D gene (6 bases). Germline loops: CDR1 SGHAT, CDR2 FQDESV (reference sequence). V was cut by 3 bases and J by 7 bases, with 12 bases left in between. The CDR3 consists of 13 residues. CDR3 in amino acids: CASSFRGFGTQYF. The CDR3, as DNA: TGTGCCAGCAGCTTCCGGGGGTTTGGGACCCAGTACTTC.

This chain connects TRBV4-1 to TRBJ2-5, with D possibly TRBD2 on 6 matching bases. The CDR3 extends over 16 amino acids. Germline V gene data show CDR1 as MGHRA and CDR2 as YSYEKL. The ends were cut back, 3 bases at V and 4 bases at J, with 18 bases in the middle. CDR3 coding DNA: TGCGCCAGCAGCCAGGGACTCGGGAACAGTGGAGAGACCCAGTACTTC. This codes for CASSQGLGNSGETQYF.

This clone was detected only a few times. The CDR3 bases are TGTGCCAGCAGTCAAACCTGGGGGGAGACCCAGTACTTC. This sequence encodes CASSQTWGETQYF. The J gene is TRBJ2-5, the V gene TRBV7-2; D is tentatively TRBD1 or TRBD2 (5 bases each). V was shortened by 6 bases and J by 5 bases, with 13 bases between the two germline ends. Per germline, CDR1 SGHTA and CDR2 FQGNSA. The CDR3 extends over 13 amino acids.

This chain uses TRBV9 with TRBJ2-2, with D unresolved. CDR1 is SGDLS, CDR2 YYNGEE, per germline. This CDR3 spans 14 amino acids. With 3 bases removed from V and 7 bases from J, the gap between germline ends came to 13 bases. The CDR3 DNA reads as TGTGCCAGCAGCGGGCCAGGTCTGAGCGGGGAGCTGTTTTTT. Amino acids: CASSGPGLSGELFF.

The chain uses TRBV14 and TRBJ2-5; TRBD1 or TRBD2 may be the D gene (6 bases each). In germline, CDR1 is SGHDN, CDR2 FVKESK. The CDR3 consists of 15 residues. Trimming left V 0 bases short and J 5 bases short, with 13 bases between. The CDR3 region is CASSQDPGGRETQYF. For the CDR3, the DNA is TGTGCCAGCAGCCAAGATCCCGGGGGCCGGGAGACCCAGTACTTC.

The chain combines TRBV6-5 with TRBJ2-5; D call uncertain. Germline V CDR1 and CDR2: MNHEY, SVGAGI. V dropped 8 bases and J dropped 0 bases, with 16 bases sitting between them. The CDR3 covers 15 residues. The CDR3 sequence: CASSNRNSDQETQYF. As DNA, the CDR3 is TGTGCCAGCTCCAATCGTAACAGCGACCAAGAGACCCAGTACTTC.

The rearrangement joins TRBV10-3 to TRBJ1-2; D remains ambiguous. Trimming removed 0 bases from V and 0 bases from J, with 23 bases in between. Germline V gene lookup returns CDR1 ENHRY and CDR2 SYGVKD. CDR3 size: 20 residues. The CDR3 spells CAISESQLRSPGSSNYGYTF. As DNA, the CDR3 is TGTGCCATCAGTGAGTCCCAACTACGGAGCCCTGGCAGTTCTAACTATGGCTACACCTTC.